This TCR beta chain was obtained from a study of vaccination and CD4 T cells after COVID-19. CD4+ T cells that had been cultured provided DNA sequenced with the Oncomine TCR Beta short-read assay. Someone extracted genomic DNA from cultured CD4+ T cells. TCRdb re-analysed the PCR reads in MiXCR, keeping a single row per CDR3 protein. Altogether some 20,000 distinct CDR3 sequences are present, about 44% being singletons, with the ten largest covering over 20%. Described treatment: approximately nine-day PBMC culture with coronavirus spike peptide pools or control peptides (ViraFEST assay). PBMCs, plated at roughly 2.2 million per well, were grown in the presence of roughly 9.2 IU/ml IL-2 and roughly 9.5 ug/ml peptide pools. Regarding this clonotype: Its antigen is not identified.

This TCR came from a human donor who had recovered from COVID-19. Sequences were derived from CD4+ T cells from blood, cultured in vitro, sampled before SARS-CoV-2 vaccination.

The CDR3 loop is CSSSPWTSGVGGNEQFF. The CDR3 DNA follows: TGCAGTTCTTCCCCGTGGACTAGCGGGGTTGGGGGGAATGAGCAGTTCTTC. The V call is TRBV20-1, the J call TRBJ2-1, with TRBD2 matching over 12 bases. This CDR3 is 17 amino acids long. Germline CDR1 and CDR2: DFQATT and SNEGSKA (reference sequence). V shed 8 bases and J 7 bases; nucleotides not matched to a gene: 18.